The present TCR beta chain was sequenced within a study of CD8 T cells in ankylosing spondylitis. TCRdb used MiXCR to reprocess the 5' RACE reads, holding one entry per CDR3 protein. Here the sample spans approximately 290,000 distinct CDR3 sequences, less than 25% being singletons. Sequenced: blood, either unsorted or a sorted T cell fraction (not recorded which). This receptor was obtained from a female donor with ankylosing spondylitis or in good health (not recorded which).

The CDR3 nucleotides are TGTGCCATCAGTGGGTCCAGGGTGAACACTGAAGCTTTCTTT. Translation: CAISGSRVNTEAFF. This chain joins TRBV10-3 and TRBJ1-1, with a tentative D call TRBD1 (5 bases). Germline V gene lookup returns CDR1 ENHRY and CDR2 SYGVKD. V lost 4 bases, J lost 0 bases, and 9 bases lay in between. The CDR3 has 14 residues.